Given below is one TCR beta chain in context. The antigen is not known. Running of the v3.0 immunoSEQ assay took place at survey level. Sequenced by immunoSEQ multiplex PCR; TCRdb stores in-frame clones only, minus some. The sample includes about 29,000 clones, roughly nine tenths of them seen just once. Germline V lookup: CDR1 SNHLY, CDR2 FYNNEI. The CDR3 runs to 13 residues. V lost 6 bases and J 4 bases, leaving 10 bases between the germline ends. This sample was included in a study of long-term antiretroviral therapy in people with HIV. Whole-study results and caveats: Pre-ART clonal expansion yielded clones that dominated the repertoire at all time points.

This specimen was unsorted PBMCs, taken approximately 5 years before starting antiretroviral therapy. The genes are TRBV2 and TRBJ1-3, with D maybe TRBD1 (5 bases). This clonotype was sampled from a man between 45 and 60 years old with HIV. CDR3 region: CASRWDGGNTIYF. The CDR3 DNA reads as TGTGCCAGCAGATGGGACGGAGGAAACACCATATATTTT.